Below, 5 T cell receptor beta chains from the same sample are listed, as sequenced in a study of early T cells in non-severe SARS-CoV-2 infection. TCRdb reprocessed the 5' RACE reads via MiXCR and lists one record per CDR3 protein. The sample contains approximately 30,000 distinct CDR3 sequences, roughly 5.7% of which appear only once. Specimen: whole blood. The receptors stem from an adult who was a healthcare worker with PCR-confirmed SARS-CoV-2 infection or an uninfected control (not recorded which).

The rearrangement joins TRBV28 to TRBJ2-1; TRBD2 matches 10 bases. This CDR3 has 16 residues. The germline CDR1 and CDR2 sequences are MDHEN and SYDVKM. Trimming at V came to 0 bases and at J to 8 bases, leaving 7 bases not matched to a gene. The CDR3 protein is CASSLWGSGRGHEQFF. The DNA for the CDR3 is TGTGCCAGCAGTTTATGGGGGAGCGGGAGGGGCCATGAGCAGTTCTTC. The full variable domain, rest sourced from reference TRBV28 and TRBJ2-1, is DVKVTQSSRYLVKRTGEKVFLECVQDMDHENMFWYRQDPGLGLRLIYFSYDVKMKEKGDIPEGYSVSREKKERFSLILESASTNQTSMYLCASSLWGSGRGHEQFFGPGTRLTVL.

This clonotype was found many times. The chain links TRBV7-6 to TRBJ1-2, with D possibly matching TRBD1 (5 bases). With 3 bases removed from V and 0 bases from J, the gap between germline ends came to 14 bases. The CDR3 extends over 16 amino acids. CDR1 and CDR2 from the germline V gene are SGHVS and FNYEAQ. CDR3 sequence reads: CASSLGEVLPNYGYTF. For the CDR3, the DNA is TGTGCCAGCAGCTTGGGGGAGGTCCTCCCTAACTATGGCTACACCTTC.

This clonotype was observed at least ten times. V gene TRBV29-1 combines with J gene TRBJ2-1; D is possibly TRBD2 (5 bases). The germline V gene encodes CDR1 SQVTM and CDR2 ANQGSEA. V was clipped by 3 bases and J by 2 bases, with 5 bases between them. The CDR3 runs 12 residues. CDR3 residues: CSVERAYNEQFF. The CDR3 DNA follows: TGCAGCGTTGAGCGGGCCTACAATGAGCAGTTCTTC.

There are many counts of this clonotype. The genes are TRBV6-5 and TRBJ2-2, with 9 positions matching TRBD1. Germline trimming cut 4 bases from V and 7 bases from J; bases unmatched to any gene: 10. CDR1 is MNHEY and CDR2 is SVGAGI in the germline V gene. The CDR3 contains 16 residues. CDR3 sequence (DNA): TGTGCCAGCAGTTCTCGGCGGACAGGGGACGTCGGGGAGCTGTTTTTT. This codes for CASSSRRTGDVGELFF.

This clonotype showed up many times. The gene calls are TRBV30 and TRBJ1-5; a possible D gene is TRBD1 (6 bases). Per the germline V gene, CDR1 is GTSNPN and CDR2 is SVGIG (reference sequence). V dropped 2 bases and J dropped 4 bases, with 12 bases sitting between them. CDR3 length: 14 amino acids. The CDR3 DNA reads as TGTGCCTGGAGTAGATACAGGGAGAATCAGCCCCAGCATTTT. Residues: CAWSRYRENQPQHF.